The rows below give T cell receptor beta chains drawn from one sample of a study of OX40 agonist ivuxolimab in advanced cancers. Clones were read by immunoSEQ multiplex PCR, and TCRdb kept only the in-frame ones, dropping some. This sample has 80,000 to 95,000 clones; approximately 90% occur once, and the top ten carry roughly 0.5%. The specimen was CD4+ or CD8+ T cells sorted from blood, collected in a trial of the OX40 agonist ivuxolimab. The receptors originated from an adult with an advanced solid tumor such as melanoma, head and neck, liver or kidney cancer. The CDR3 runs from the conserved cysteine through the conserved F or W. A D gene is named only where the DNA matches it firmly. Only part of the rows carry a size: once, few, many, or a class if the clone is expanded.

size | D | J | V | CDR3 | DNA
NA | TRBD1 | TRBJ1-2 | TRBV5-6 | CASSHRNRGPYGYTF | TGTGCCAGCAGCCACCGGAACAGGGGCCCCTATGGCTACACCTTC
NA | TRBD1 | TRBJ2-2 | TRBV6-5 | CASKWTGGVGELFF | TGTGCCAGCAAGTGGACAGGGGGCGTCGGGGAGCTGTTTTTT
NA | NA | TRBJ1-2 | TRBV5-1 | CASSLGTLNGYTF | TGCGCCAGCAGCTTGGGGACCCTTAATGGCTACACCTTC
NA | TRBD2 | TRBJ2-3 | TRBV11-2 | CASSLRLAGTVTQYF | TGTGCCAGCAGCCTAAGACTAGCGGGAACGGTTACGCAGTATTTT
NA | TRBD2 | TRBJ2-5 | TRBV7-7 | CASSLGVLAGGLQETQYF | TGTGCTAGCAGCTTAGGGGTTCTAGCGGGAGGCTTGCAAGAGACCCAGTACTTC
NA | NA | TRBJ2-5 | TRBV7-9 | CAGSGTPETQYF | TGTGCCGGCTCCGGGACACCAGAGACCCAGTACTTC
NA | NA | TRBJ2-3 | TRBV7-9 | CASSPGAAGGTDTQYF | TGTGCCAGCAGCCCCGGGGCGGCAGGGGGCACAGATACGCAGTATTTT
once | TRBD1 | TRBJ1-1 | TRBV14 | CASSQDLGGGGTEAFF | TGTGCCAGCAGCCAAGATCTTGGAGGGGGCGGCACTGAAGCTTTCTTT
NA | TRBD1 | TRBJ1-1 | TRBV7-9 | CASSFDSGQGFPEAFF | TGTGCCAGCAGCTTCGACAGTGGACAGGGGTTTCCTGAAGCTTTCTTT
NA | TRBD2 | TRBJ2-1 | TRBV6-1 | CASSVSGSLGNEQFF | TGTGCCAGCAGTGTGAGCGGGAGCCTTGGGAATGAGCAGTTCTTC
NA | NA | TRBJ2-5 | TRBV20-1 | CSPDQETQYF | TGCAGCCCAGACCAAGAGACCCAGTACTTC
few | TRBD1 | TRBJ1-1 | TRBV6-5 | CASRTGVDTEAFF | TGTGCCAGCAGGACAGGGGTTGACACTGAAGCTTTCTTT
NA | NA | TRBJ2-7 | TRBV25-1 | CASSENWAYEQYF | TGTGCCAGCAGTGAGAACTGGGCCTACGAGCAGTACTTC
NA | TRBD1 | TRBJ2-7 | TRBV30 | CASMTGGYEQYF | TGTGCCTCGATGACAGGGGGCTACGAGCAGTACTTC
NA | NA | TRBJ1-2 | TRBV29-1 | CSVKTPRGYTF | TGCAGCGTGAAGACCCCTCGGGGCTACACCTTC
NA | NA | TRBJ1-2 | TRBV28 | CASRPPGGPNYGYTF | TGTGCCAGCAGGCCCCCGGGGGGGCCTAACTATGGCTACACCTTC
NA | TRBD1 | TRBJ1-5 | TRBV5-1 | CASSPGQGNQPQHF | TGCGCCAGCAGCCCAGGACAGGGCAATCAGCCCCAGCATTTT
NA | TRBD1 | TRBJ2-5 | TRBV5-1 | CASSGQGGQETQYF | TGCGCCAGCAGCGGACAGGGAGGTCAAGAGACCCAGTACTTC
NA | TRBD2 | TRBJ2-7 | TRBV6-5 | CASSTSGNSLEQYF | TGTGCCAGCAGTACTAGCGGGAACTCTCTCGAACAGTACTTC
NA | TRBD1 | TRBJ1-5 | TRBV5-1 | CASSEQGASNQPQHF | TGCGCCAGCAGCGAACAGGGGGCTAGCAATCAGCCCCAGCATTTT
NA | NA | TRBJ1-3 | TRBV6-9 | CASRLGRNSGNTIYF | TGTGCCAGCAGACTCGGACGGAACTCTGGAAACACCATATATTTT
NA | NA | TRBJ1-1 | TRBV7-3 | CASSLSANTEAFF | TGTGCCAGCAGCTTAAGTGCGAACACTGAAGCTTTCTTT
NA | TRBD1 | TRBJ1-2 | TRBV5-1 | CASSLSGTEGYGYTF | TGCGCCAGCAGCTTATCCGGGACAGAAGGTTATGGCTACACCTTC
NA | NA | TRBJ1-3 | TRBV19 | CASAPGPGNTIYF | TGTGCCAGTGCACCGGGGCCTGGAAACACCATATATTTT
NA | NA | TRBJ1-4 | TRBV30 | CAWRSGTRGGYEKLFF | TGTGCCTGGAGATCCGGGACACGAGGAGGGTATGAAAAACTGTTTTTT